This TCR beta chain was sequenced during a study of response to subunit inactivated influenza vaccine. A single record per CDR3 protein comes from TCRdb applying MiXCR to the RT-PCR reads. This table has roughly 650,000 distinct CDR3 sequences, 13% to 15% appearing once. V shed 6 bases and J 3 bases; nucleotides not matched to a gene: 8. CDR1 and CDR2 (germline): MNHNS, SASEGT. This CDR3 contains 17 residues. This rearrangement joins TRBV6-1 to TRBJ2-2; TRBD1 matches 12 bases. Sequenced material: PBMCs from blood, taken around two weeks before vaccination. This clonotype originated in a man in his fifties or sixties who received an inactivated influenza vaccine. CDR3 DNA: TGTGCCAGCAGCACCGGGACAGGGGGCGTGGACACCGGGGAGCTGTTTTTT. This gives the protein CASSTGTGGVDTGELFF.